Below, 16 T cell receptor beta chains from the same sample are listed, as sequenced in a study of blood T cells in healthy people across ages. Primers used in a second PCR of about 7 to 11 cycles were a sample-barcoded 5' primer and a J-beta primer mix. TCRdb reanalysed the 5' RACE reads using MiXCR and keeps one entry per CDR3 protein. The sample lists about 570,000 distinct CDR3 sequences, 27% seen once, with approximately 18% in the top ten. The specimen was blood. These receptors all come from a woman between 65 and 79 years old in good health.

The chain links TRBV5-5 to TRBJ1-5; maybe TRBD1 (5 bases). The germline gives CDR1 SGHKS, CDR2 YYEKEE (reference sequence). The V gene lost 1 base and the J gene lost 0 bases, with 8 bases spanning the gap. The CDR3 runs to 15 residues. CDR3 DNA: TGTGCCAGCAGCTTGTTGGGGGATAGCAATCAGCCCCAGCATTTT. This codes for CASSLLGDSNQPQHF.

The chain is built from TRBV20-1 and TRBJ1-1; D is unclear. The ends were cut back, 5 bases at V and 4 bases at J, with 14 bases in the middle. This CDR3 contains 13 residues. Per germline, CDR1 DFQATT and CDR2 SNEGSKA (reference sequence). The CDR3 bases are TGCAGTGCTCGGTACAGAGGTCTCACTGAAGCTTTCTTT. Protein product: CSARYRGLTEAFF.

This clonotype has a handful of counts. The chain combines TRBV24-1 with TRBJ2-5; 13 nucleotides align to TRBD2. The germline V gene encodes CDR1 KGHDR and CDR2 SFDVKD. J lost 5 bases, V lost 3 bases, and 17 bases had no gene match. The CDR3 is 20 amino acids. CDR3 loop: CATSDPRGRGLAGEQETQYF. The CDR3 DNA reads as TGTGCCACCAGTGATCCCAGAGGACGCGGACTAGCGGGGGAGCAGGAGACCCAGTACTTC.

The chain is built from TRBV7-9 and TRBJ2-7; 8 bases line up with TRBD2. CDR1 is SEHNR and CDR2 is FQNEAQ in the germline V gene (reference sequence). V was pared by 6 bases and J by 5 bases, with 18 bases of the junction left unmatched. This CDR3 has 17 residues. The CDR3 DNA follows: TGTGCCAGCAGTCCTAACCTCGTCGGAGCGGGAGAGGACGAGCAGTACTTC. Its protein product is CASSPNLVGAGEDEQYF.

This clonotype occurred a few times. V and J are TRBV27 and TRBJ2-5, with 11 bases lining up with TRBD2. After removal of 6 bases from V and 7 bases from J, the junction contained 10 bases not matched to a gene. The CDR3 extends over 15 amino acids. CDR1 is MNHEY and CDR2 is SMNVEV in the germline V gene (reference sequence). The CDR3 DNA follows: TGTGCCAGCAGACTTAGCGGGGGGGCCCTGGGGACCCAGTACTTC. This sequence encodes CASRLSGGALGTQYF.

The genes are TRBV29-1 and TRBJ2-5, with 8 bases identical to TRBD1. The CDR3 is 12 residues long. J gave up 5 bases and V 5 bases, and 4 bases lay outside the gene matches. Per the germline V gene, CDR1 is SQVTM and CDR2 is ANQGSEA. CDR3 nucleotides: TGCAGCGTTAAGACAGGGGTCGAGACCCAGTACTTC. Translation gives CSVKTGVETQYF.

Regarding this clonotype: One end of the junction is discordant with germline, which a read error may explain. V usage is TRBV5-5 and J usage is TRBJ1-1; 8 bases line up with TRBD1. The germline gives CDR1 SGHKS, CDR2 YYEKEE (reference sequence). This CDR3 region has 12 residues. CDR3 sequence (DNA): TGCGCCAGCAGCTTCGCGGACAGGGAGGCTTTCTTT. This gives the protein CASSFADREAFF.

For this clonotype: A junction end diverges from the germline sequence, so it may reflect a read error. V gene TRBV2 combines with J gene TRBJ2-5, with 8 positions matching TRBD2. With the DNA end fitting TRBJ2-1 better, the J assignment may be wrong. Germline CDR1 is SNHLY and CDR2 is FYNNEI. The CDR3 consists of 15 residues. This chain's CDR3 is CASSLAGVPQGEQFF. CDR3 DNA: TGCGCCAGCAGTCTAGCGGGCGTCCCCCAAGGTGAGCAGTTCTTC.

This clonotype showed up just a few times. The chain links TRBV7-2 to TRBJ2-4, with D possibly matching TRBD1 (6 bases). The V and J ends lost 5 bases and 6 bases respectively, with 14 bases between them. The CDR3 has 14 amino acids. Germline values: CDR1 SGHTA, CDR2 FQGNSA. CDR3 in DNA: TGTGCCAGCAGCCCCTCAGGGGCTATAAACATTCAGTACTTC. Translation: CASSPSGAINIQYF.

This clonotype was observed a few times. CDR3 coding DNA: TGTGCCAGCAGCTCACAGGGTTTAGGTGCTAATGAAAAACTGTTTTTT. Translated: CASSSQGLGANEKLFF. The chain employs TRBV7-3 and TRBJ1-4; D possibly corresponds to TRBD1 (6 bases). The CDR3 runs 16 residues. V lost 4 bases and J lost 3, with 15 bases in between. Germline values: CDR1 SGHTA, CDR2 FQGTGA.

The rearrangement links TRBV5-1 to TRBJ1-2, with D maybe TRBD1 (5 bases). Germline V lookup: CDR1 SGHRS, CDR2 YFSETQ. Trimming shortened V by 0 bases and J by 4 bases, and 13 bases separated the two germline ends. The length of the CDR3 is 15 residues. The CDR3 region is CASSLGSDRPYGYTF. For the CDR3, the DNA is TGCGCCAGCAGCTTGGGGTCCGACAGACCCTATGGCTACACCTTC. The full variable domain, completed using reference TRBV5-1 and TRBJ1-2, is KAGVTQTPRYLIKTRGQQVTLSCSPISGHRSVSWYQQTPGQGLQFLFEYFSETQRNKGNFPGRFSGRQFSNSRSEMNVSTLELGDSALYLCASSLGSDRPYGYTFGSGTRLTVV.

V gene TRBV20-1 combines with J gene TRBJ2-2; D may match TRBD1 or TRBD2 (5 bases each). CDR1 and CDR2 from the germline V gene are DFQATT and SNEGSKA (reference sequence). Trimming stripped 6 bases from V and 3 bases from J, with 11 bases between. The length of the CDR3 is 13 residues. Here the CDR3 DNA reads TGCAGTGCCCCGGGACGGCACACCGGGGAGCTGTTTTTT. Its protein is CSAPGRHTGELFF.

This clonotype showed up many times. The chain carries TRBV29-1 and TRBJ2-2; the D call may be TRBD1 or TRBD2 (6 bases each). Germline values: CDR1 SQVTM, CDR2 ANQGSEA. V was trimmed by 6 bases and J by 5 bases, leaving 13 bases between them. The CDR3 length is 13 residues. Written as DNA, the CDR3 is TGCAGCGTAAACCGGGGGCGTACCGGGGAGCTGTTTTTT. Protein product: CSVNRGRTGELFF.

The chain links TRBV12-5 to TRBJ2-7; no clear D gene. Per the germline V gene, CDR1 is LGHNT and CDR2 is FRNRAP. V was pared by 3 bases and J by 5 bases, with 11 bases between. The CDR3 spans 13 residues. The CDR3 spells CASGFQVGNEQYF. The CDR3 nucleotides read TGTGCTAGTGGTTTTCAGGTTGGGAACGAGCAGTACTTC. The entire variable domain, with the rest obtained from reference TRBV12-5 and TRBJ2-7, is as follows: DARVTQTPRHKVTEMGQEVTMRCQPILGHNTVFWYRQTMMQGLELLAYFRNRAPLDDSGMPKDRFSAEMPDATLATLKIQPSEPRDSAVYFCASGFQVGNEQYFGPGTRLTVT.

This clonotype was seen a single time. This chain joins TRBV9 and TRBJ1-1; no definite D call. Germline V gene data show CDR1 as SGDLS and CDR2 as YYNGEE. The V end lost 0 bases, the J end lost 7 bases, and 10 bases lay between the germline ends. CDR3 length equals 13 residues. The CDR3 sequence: CASSVVQEGEAFF. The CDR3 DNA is TGTGCCAGCAGCGTAGTCCAGGAGGGTGAAGCTTTCTTT.

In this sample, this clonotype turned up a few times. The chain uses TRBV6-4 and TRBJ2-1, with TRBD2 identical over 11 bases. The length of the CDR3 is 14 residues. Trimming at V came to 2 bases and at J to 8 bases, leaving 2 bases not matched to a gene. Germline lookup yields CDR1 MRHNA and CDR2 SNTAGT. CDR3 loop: CASSDGTSGYEQFF. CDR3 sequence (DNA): TGTGCCAGCAGTGACGGGACTAGCGGTTATGAGCAGTTCTTC.